This TCR beta chain was recovered during a study of human T cells and chemical hapten exposure. This clonotype was recorded at least ten times. TCRdb reprocessed the RACE reads with MiXCR, giving one entry per CDR3 protein. The profile covers roughly 71,000 distinct CDR3 sequences, with 11% appearing a single time and roughly 1.4% taken by the ten largest. The time point: patch test 3, about 24 weeks after DPC sensitization. Treatment in this sample: therapeutic diphenylcyclopropenone sensitization with weekly scalp DPC. V shed 4 bases and J shed 5 bases, with 18 bases lying between them. Germline V gives CDR1 SGHRS, CDR2 YFSETQ. This CDR3 comprises 15 residues.

Sample: whole blood, taken in connection with sensitization to the hapten diphenylcyclopropenone (DPC). This receptor was taken from a woman aged 45-60 years with alopecia areata. Some clones in this sample may be carry-over from other donors' samples. V is TRBV5-1 and J is TRBJ1-1; D is possibly TRBD1 (5 bases). CDR3 sequence (DNA): TGCGCCAGCAGCCCCCCCGGTGGGGGTTGGACTGAAGCTTTCTTT. It codes for CASSPPGGGWTEAFF.